Shown below are 4 T cell receptor beta chains from a single sample sequenced in a study of shared clonotypes between healthy human individuals. Some clones are missing from TCRdb's copy, which holds only in-frame ones; the method was immunoSEQ multiplex PCR. Of roughly 2,300,000 clones listed, less than 95% are singletons. Sequenced sample: naive CD4+ T cells from PBMCs. The subset denotes: CD45RA+ positively selected. The receptors originated from a young man in good health. Some clones in this sample may be carry-over from other donors' samples.

V and J are TRBV5-1 and TRBJ1-1; TRBD1 aligns across 9 bases. CDR1 SGHRS and CDR2 YFSETQ come from the germline V gene. The CDR3 spans 16 residues. The J segment lost 2 bases and the V segment lost 2 bases, leaving 7 bases of the junction unmatched. CDR3 sequence reads: CASSLLGQGINTEAFF. The CDR3 DNA follows: TGCGCCAGCAGCTTACTTGGACAGGGGATAAACACTGAAGCTTTCTTT.

This rearrangement joins TRBV30 to TRBJ1-3; a weak D match, TRBD1 (5 bases). V shed 4 bases and J shed 7 bases, with 17 bases lying between them. This CDR3 is 14 amino acids long. The germline CDR1 and CDR2 sequences are GTSNPN and SVGIG (reference sequence). The CDR3 reads CAWMSEQALNTIYF. The CDR3 DNA sequence: TGTGCCTGGATGTCCGAACAGGCCCTGAACACCATATATTTT.

The rearrangement joins TRBV5-8 to TRBJ2-3; D may be TRBD2 (6 bases). The V and J ends lost 5 bases and 0 bases respectively, with 13 bases between them. This CDR3 contains 15 residues. Germline loops: CDR1 SGHTS, CDR2 YDEGEE. The CDR3 DNA reads as TGTGCCAGCAGTCGTAGCGGACGAAGCACAGATACGCAGTATTTT. The encoded protein is CASSRSGRSTDTQYF.

CDR3 sequence: CASSQRQGIQPQHF. The CDR3 DNA is TGTGCCAGCAGCCAACGACAGGGGATACAGCCCCAGCATTTT. The gene calls are TRBV27 and TRBJ1-5; 8 bases agree with TRBD1. CDR1 and CDR2 from the germline V gene are MNHEY and SMNVEV (reference sequence). The CDR3 loop spans 14 amino acids. V trimming: 6 bases; J trimming: 7 bases; junction bases outside the gene matches: 8.